The 21 T cell receptor beta chains listed next were all sequenced from one sample in a study of T cells after yellow fever vaccination. TCRdb processed the 5' RACE reads anew with MiXCR; each CDR3 protein has one entry. Counted here are approximately 70,000 distinct CDR3 sequences, more than 6.5% occurring once; the ten biggest clones make up 37%. The sequenced sample was CD8+ T cells sorted from PBMCs, obtained about 49 days after the first yellow fever vaccination. All receptors come from a man between 18 and 29 years old who received the YFV17D yellow fever vaccine.

This clonotype was seen repeatedly, ten times or more. An end of the junction does not agree with germline; a read error may underlie this. The chain combines TRBV7-7 with TRBJ2-5; TRBD1 matches at 9 bases. Germline V CDR1 and CDR2: SSHAT, FNYEAQ (reference sequence). This CDR3 region has 15 residues. Here the CDR3 DNA reads TGTGCTAGCAGGGAGACGGGACAGGGAGGAGAGACCCAGTACTTC. Translation: CASRETGQGGETQYF.

The sample holds many counts of this clonotype. The chain links TRBV5-6 to TRBJ2-3; D not certain. Trimming removed 3 bases at V and 0 bases at J, with 14 bases between. Germline assignment: CDR1 SGHDT and CDR2 YYEEEE. The CDR3 has 16 amino acids. Here the CDR3 reads CASSSGLDASTDTQYF. CDR3 coding DNA: TGTGCCAGCAGCTCTGGCCTAGACGCTAGCACAGATACGCAGTATTTT.

This clonotype was observed a few times. J is TRBJ2-1 and V is TRBV7-9; TRBD2 matches 9 bases. J lost 1 base, V lost 6 bases, and 19 bases had no gene match. The CDR3 has 20 residues. Germline CDR1 is SEHNR and CDR2 is FQNEAQ (reference sequence). DNA of the CDR3: TGTGCCAGCAGTTCCCCGGGACCTACTAAGCGGGGGGAGTCCTACAATGAGCAGTTCTTC. Translation gives CASSSPGPTKRGESYNEQFF.

This clonotype was picked up many times. The gene calls are TRBV28 and TRBJ2-7; D may be TRBD1 (5 bases). This CDR3 spans 13 amino acids. CDR1 is MDHEN and CDR2 is SYDVKM in the germline V gene. Trimming shortened V by 3 bases and J by 3 bases, and 9 bases separated the two germline ends. CDR3 nucleotide sequence: TGTGCCAGCAGTTTTGACAGAGACTACGAGCAGTACGTC. Its protein product is CASSFDRDYEQYV.

This clonotype has ten or more counts. J is TRBJ2-7 and V is TRBV6-2 or TRBV6-3; no clear D gene. CDR3 length: 12 residues. The germline V and J ends were trimmed by 5 bases and 5 bases, with 10 bases remaining between them. CDR1 is MNHEY and CDR2 is SVGEGT in the germline V gene. This chain's CDR3 is CASSTLLNEQYF. CDR3 nucleotides: TGTGCCAGCAGTACGCTACTGAACGAGCAGTACTTC.

This clonotype came up many times. The V call is TRBV28, the J call TRBJ1-4, with 7 bases lining up with TRBD1. CDR1 and CDR2 from the germline V gene are MDHEN and SYDVKM. V shed 9 bases, J shed 4 bases, and the junction held 8 bases outside the gene matches. The CDR3 runs to 14 residues. The CDR3 region is CASSTGRLNEKLFF. The CDR3 DNA follows: TGTGCCAGTTCGACAGGGAGACTTAATGAAAAACTGTTTTTT.

The chain uses TRBV5-1 and TRBJ2-2; D ambiguous. Trimming removed 3 bases from V and 3 bases from J, with 9 bases in between. The CDR3 length is 14 residues. CDR1 and CDR2 from the germline V gene are SGHRS and YFSETQ. The CDR3: CASSWTRYTGELFF. DNA of the CDR3: TGCGCCAGCAGCTGGACCCGATACACCGGGGAGCTGTTTTTT.

This clonotype has a count of ten or more. The V call is TRBV20-1, the J call TRBJ2-4; 10 bases fit TRBD2. The CDR3 has 16 residues. V shed 1 base and J 7 bases; nucleotides not matched to a gene: 10. Per germline, CDR1 DFQATT and CDR2 SNEGSKA (reference sequence). DNA of the CDR3: TGCAGTGCTAGAGTAAGGCTAGCGGGGGCCCAGAACATTCAGTACTTC. Its protein product is CSARVRLAGAQNIQYF.

This clonotype was counted a few times. The genes are TRBV4-2 and TRBJ2-7, with TRBD1 matching 9 bases. The CDR3 length is 17 residues. Trimming removed 1 base from V and 1 base from J; junction bases left unmatched: 8. In germline, CDR1 is LGHNA, CDR2 YNFKEQ. The chain's CDR3 is CASSQVFFGTGSYEQYF. DNA for the CDR3: TGTGCCAGCAGCCAAGTATTCTTCGGGACAGGGTCCTACGAGCAGTACTTC.

The chain has TRBV6-2 or TRBV6-3 and TRBJ2-5, with 8 bases matching TRBD1. The CDR3 is 15 amino acids. Losses at the gene ends were 7 bases for V and 8 bases for J; bases not matched to a gene: 15. The germline CDR1 and CDR2 sequences are MNHEY and SVGEGT. The CDR3 loop is CASNTQGAVPGTQYF. In nucleotides, the CDR3 is TGTGCCAGCAATACCCAGGGGGCAGTCCCTGGAACCCAGTACTTC.

This clonotype occurred many times. The chain links TRBV6-5 to TRBJ1-2; D remains unclear. This CDR3 is 15 amino acids long. The V end lost 8 bases, the J end lost 6 bases, and 22 bases lay between the germline ends. Germline V gene data show CDR1 as MNHEY and CDR2 as SVGAGI. The CDR3, as DNA: TGTGCCAGCCAAGCTGGACCCGTTACACCCGATGGCTACACCTTC. Amino acids: CASQAGPVTPDGYTF.

This clonotype was counted ten times or more. The V gene is TRBV27, the J gene TRBJ2-7, with 8 bases identical to TRBD2. This CDR3 comprises 13 residues. Germline values: CDR1 MNHEY, CDR2 SMNVEV (reference sequence). V gave up 2 bases and J gave up 6 bases; unmatched junction bases: 3. The CDR3 DNA sequence: TGTGCCAGCAGTTTAACCGGGACTAGCGAGCAGTACTTC. Amino acid sequence: CASSLTGTSEQYF.

This clonotype was detected only a few times. The rearrangement uses TRBV6-1 and TRBJ2-1; possibly TRBD1 or TRBD2 for D (5 bases each). The CDR3 runs 14 residues. V shed 2 bases and J shed 8 bases, with 13 bases lying between them. Germline V CDR1 and CDR2: MNHNS, SASEGT. CDR3 DNA: TGTGCCAGCAGTGAATCTATCCAGGGAGATGAGCAGTTCTTC. It specifies CASSESIQGDEQFF.

The chain's CDR3 is CASSLVGFPKLFF. In nucleotides, the CDR3 is TGCGCCAGCAGCTTGGTGGGATTTCCAAAACTGTTTTTT. The J gene is TRBJ1-4, the V gene TRBV5-1, with unresolved D. Between the trimmed V and J ends, which lost 0 bases and 10 bases, there was a span of 10 bases. Germline V lookup: CDR1 SGHRS, CDR2 YFSETQ. The CDR3 is made up of 13 amino acids.

The J gene is TRBJ1-5, the V gene TRBV6-2 or TRBV6-3; 7 positions agree with TRBD1. The CDR3 has 15 residues. After removal of 2 bases from V and 3 bases from J, the junction contained 4 bases not matched to a gene. Per germline, CDR1 MNHEY and CDR2 SVGEGT. The CDR3 region has the DNA TGTGCCAGCAGTTACCCGACAGGGCCCAATCAGCCCCAGCATTTT. This codes for CASSYPTGPNQPQHF.

This clonotype was recorded at least ten times. The rearrangement uses TRBV4-1 and TRBJ2-1, with 8 bases aligning to TRBD2. CDR3 length: 15 amino acids. Germline CDR1 and CDR2: MGHRA and YSYEKL. The ends lost 1 base at V and 3 bases at J; junction bases unmatched: 2. As DNA, the CDR3 is TGCGCCAGCAGCCAAGGCGGGGGGCGCTACAATGAGCAGTTCTTC. Amino acid sequence: CASSQGGGRYNEQFF.

This clonotype was picked up many times. The CDR3 region is CASSEGTSGGADTQYF. DNA for the CDR3: TGTGCCAGCAGTGAAGGGACTAGCGGGGGGGCAGATACGCAGTATTTT. The rearrangement uses TRBV6-1 and TRBJ2-3, with 15 bases lining up with TRBD2. The CDR3 runs 16 residues. Trimming took 1 base from V and 4 from J; bases not matched to a gene: 0. Germline V gene data show CDR1 as MNHNS and CDR2 as SASEGT.

This clonotype was seen many times. The CDR3 is CASSLYGDTDTQYF. The CDR3 bases are TGTGCCAGCAGCTTATACGGGGACACAGATACGCAGTATTTT. The genes are TRBV7-9 and TRBJ2-3; D perhaps matches TRBD2 (5 bases). Trimming cost V 2 bases and J 2 bases, with 8 bases left between them. The CDR3 is made up of 14 amino acids. Germline CDR1 SEHNR, CDR2 FQNEAQ (reference sequence).

This clonotype was seen ten or more times. The chain has TRBV20-1 and TRBJ2-7; D possibly uses TRBD1 or TRBD2 (5 bases each). This CDR3 region has 15 residues. V was trimmed by 7 bases and J by 3 bases, leaving 22 bases between them. The germline CDR1 and CDR2 sequences are DFQATT and SNEGSKA (reference sequence). CDR3 bases: TGCAGTGTATCCCTCCAGGGAGATAATTACTACGAGCAGTACTTC. Its translation is CSVSLQGDNYYEQYF.

This clonotype was counted at least ten times. The rearrangement joins TRBV12-3 or TRBV12-4 to TRBJ1-2; D ambiguous. This CDR3 has 15 residues. V gave up 6 bases and J gave up 5 bases, with 19 bases separating them. For the CDR3, the DNA is TGTGCCAGCAGCCGTAGTGAGACAAGCCCTTATGGCTACACCTTC. This encodes CASSRSETSPYGYTF.

The table lists this clonotype with many counts. The V and J genes are TRBV6-6 and TRBJ2-1; a possible D gene is TRBD2 (5 bases). V was trimmed by 8 bases and J by 7 bases, leaving 9 bases between them. CDR1 is MNHNY and CDR2 is SVGAGI in the germline V gene (reference sequence). CDR3 size: 11 residues. CDR3 amino acids: CASGSGNEQFF. The CDR3, as DNA: TGTGCCAGCGGCTCGGGGAATGAGCAGTTCTTC.